The 28 T cell receptor beta chains given below trace back to one sample, sequenced in a study of blood T cell repertoires in COVID-19 (dated by TCRdb to about 2020). Libraries were constructed by the immunoSEQ multiplex PCR assay. The source is immuneACCESS, and TCRdb retained only in-frame sequences with V and J called. Part of the clones is not carried over; for the studies checked, unresolved V genes explain less than half of this, and the remainder is unexplained. The sample has about 140,000 clones on record, roughly 85% of them singletons. The ten largest clones represent around 3.2% of the sample. Source material: peripheral blood. Receptors originate from a man aged 50 to 59 with acute or convalescent COVID-19.

The chain has TRBV5-1 and TRBJ2-2; D is unclear. Germline values: CDR1 SGHRS, CDR2 YFSETQ. V lost 0 bases, J lost 4 bases, and 4 bases lay in between. The CDR3 length is 13 residues. As DNA, the CDR3 is TGCGCCAGCAGCTTGGCATCCACCGGGGAGCTGTTTTTT. Translation gives CASSLASTGELFF.

The genes are TRBV19 and TRBJ1-2, with 7 bases aligning to TRBD1. Germline V gene sequence: CDR1 LNHDA, CDR2 SQIVND (reference sequence). V trimming: 4 bases; J trimming: 1 base; junction bases outside the gene matches: 6. The CDR3 has 15 amino acids. The CDR3 loop reads CASSTAGTVNYGYTF. In DNA form, the CDR3 reads TGTGCCAGTAGTACGGCCGGGACAGTTAACTATGGCTACACCTTC.

The count of this clone is one. The chain uses TRBV11-2 and TRBJ1-1, with D perhaps matching TRBD1 (6 bases). The V gene's germline CDR1 is SGHAT and CDR2 FQNNGV. CDR3 length equals 15 residues. Trimming left V 0 bases short and J 1 base short, with 9 bases between. CDR3 nucleotides: TGTGCCAGCAGCTTAGACCCCAGGGGGAACACTGAAGCTTTCTTT. Residues: CASSLDPRGNTEAFF.

The chain couples TRBV5-4 to TRBJ2-3; no firm D call. Trimming left V 0 bases short and J 4 bases short, with 3 bases between. Per the germline V gene, CDR1 is SGHNT and CDR2 is YYREEE (reference sequence). This CDR3 has 12 amino acids. The CDR3 region is CASSLVADTQYF. The CDR3 nucleotides are TGTGCCAGCAGCTTGGTCGCAGATACGCAGTATTTT.

V usage is TRBV7-6 and J usage is TRBJ2-7; D might be TRBD1 (5 bases). The length of the CDR3 is 15 residues. The germline gives CDR1 SGHVS, CDR2 FNYEAQ. Trimming left V 3 bases short and J 0 bases short, with 12 bases between. The CDR3 here is CASSFYGDSSYEQYF. The CDR3 DNA is TGTGCCAGCAGCTTTTACGGCGACAGCTCCTACGAGCAGTACTTC.

The chain employs TRBV2 and TRBJ1-6; no reliable D call. The length of the CDR3 is 11 residues. The V end was cut by 5 bases, the J end by 17 bases, with 13 bases between. Per the germline V gene, CDR1 is SNHLY and CDR2 is FYNNEI. CDR3 in DNA: TGTGCCAGCAGTCTAGACGGTCAGATCCACTTT. It yields the protein CASSLDGQIHF.

CDR3 nucleotides: TGTGCCAGCAGCTTAGGGCTAGCGGGAGGCCTCTCCTACAATGAGCAGTTCTTC. Encoded protein: CASSLGLAGGLSYNEQFF. V gene TRBV11-3 combines with J gene TRBJ2-1; 11 positions match TRBD2. The CDR3 sequence is 18 residues long. The germline CDR1 and CDR2 sequences are SGHNT and YENEEA. With 1 base clipped from V and 0 bases from J, the junction kept 5 bases outside the gene matches.

This chain connects TRBV7-9 to TRBJ2-1; 10 nucleotides agree with TRBD2. J was trimmed by 7 bases and V by 5 bases; bases with no gene match: 14. Germline CDR1 reads SEHNR; CDR2 reads FQNEAQ (reference sequence). The CDR3 length is 17 residues. The CDR3, as DNA: TGTGCCAGCAGCCCCCAGTTAGCGGGAGGTTGGACTAATGAGCAGTTCTTC. Protein product: CASSPQLAGGWTNEQFF.

This clone turned up a few times. The genes are TRBV6-5 and TRBJ1-3, with D possibly TRBD1 on 5 matching bases. The CDR3 totals 15 residues. Trimming shortened V by 1 base and J by 4 bases, and 11 bases separated the two germline ends. Germline-derived CDR1 and CDR2 are MNHEY and SVGAGI. The CDR3 nucleotides are TGTGCCAGCAGTTACTGGGCAGGGCAGGGAAACACCATATATTTT. Translation gives CASSYWAGQGNTIYF.

A few counts support this clone. The chain recombines TRBV7-3 with TRBJ2-2, with a weak D call TRBD2 (5 bases). V lost 5 bases and J lost 2, with 15 bases in between. There are 16 residues in the CDR3. Germline V gene sequence: CDR1 SGHTA, CDR2 FQGTGA. In DNA, the CDR3 is TGTGCCAGCAGCCCCCCGTCGAGCGGAAACACCGGGGAGCTGTTTTTT. The encoded protein is CASSPPSSGNTGELFF. Full variable domain (outside the CDR3, taken from reference TRBV7-3 and TRBJ2-2): GAGVSQTPSNKVTEKGKYVELRCDPISGHTALYWYRQSLGQGPEFLIYFQGTGAADDSGLPNDRFFAVRPEGSVSTLKIQRTERGDSAVYLCASSPPSSGNTGELFFGEGSRLTVL.

The J gene is TRBJ2-2, the V gene TRBV27, with a weak D call TRBD2 (6 bases). CDR3 length: 16 amino acids. Germline V gives CDR1 MNHEY, CDR2 SMNVEV (reference sequence). The V end lost 4 bases, the J end lost 6 bases, and 18 bases lay between the germline ends. The CDR3 region is CASSSSRGGFAGELFF. DNA for the CDR3: TGTGCCAGCAGTTCCAGTCGGGGAGGCTTTGCCGGGGAGCTGTTTTTT.

The V gene is TRBV7-8, the J gene TRBJ1-1; D is ambiguous. This CDR3 has 13 amino acids. Germline V gives CDR1 SGHVS, CDR2 FQNEAQ. The V end lost 3 bases, the J end lost 0 bases, and 5 bases lay between the germline ends. The CDR3 is CASSFGMNTEAFF. The CDR3 coding sequence is TGTGCCAGCAGCTTCGGGATGAACACTGAAGCTTTCTTT. Looking up the rest from reference TRBV7-8 and TRBJ1-1 gives the full variable domain: GAGVSQSPRYKVAKRGQDVALRCDPISGHVSLFWYQQALGQGPEFLTYFQNEAQLDKSGLPSDRFFAERPEGSVSTLKIQRTQQEDSAVYLCASSFGMNTEAFFGQGTRLTVV.

V usage is TRBV7-3 and J usage is TRBJ2-6; 7 nucleotides agree with TRBD1. The CDR3 is made up of 15 amino acids. After removal of 2 bases from V and 2 bases from J, the junction contained 0 bases not matched to a gene. CDR1 is SGHTA and CDR2 is FQGTGA in the germline V gene. CDR3 nucleotides: TGTGCCAGCAGCTTAGACAGGGCTGGGGCCAACGTCCTGACTTTC. Residues: CASSLDRAGANVLTF.

The rearrangement links TRBV5-1 to TRBJ1-4, with D possibly TRBD1 on 5 matching bases. Trimming took off 4 bases at V and 6 bases at J, with 13 bases between the two ends. Germline V CDR1 and CDR2: SGHRS, YFSETQ. The CDR3 loop spans 14 amino acids. CDR3 in DNA: TGCGCCAGCAGCCGTCAGGGATCGGATGAAAAACTGTTTTTT. It encodes CASSRQGSDEKLFF.

The V gene is TRBV29-1, the J gene TRBJ1-2, with D possibly matching TRBD1 (6 bases). The CDR3 extends over 14 amino acids. V dropped 6 bases and J dropped 1 base, with 15 bases sitting between them. Germline CDR1 is SQVTM and CDR2 is ANQGSEA. The CDR3 coding sequence is TGCAGCGTCCCCGGGGGGGCCAGTAACTATGGCTACACCTTC. Amino acid sequence: CSVPGGASNYGYTF.

The chain uses TRBV6-5 and TRBJ1-1, with 8 positions matching TRBD1. The germline CDR1 and CDR2 sequences are MNHEY and SVGAGI. V was pared by 5 bases and J by 0 bases, with 5 bases of the junction left unmatched. The CDR3 sequence is 15 residues long. Here the CDR3 reads CASSPRTGLNTEAFF. CDR3 bases: TGTGCCAGCAGTCCGCGGACAGGGCTGAACACTGAAGCTTTCTTT.

The V and J genes are TRBV15 and TRBJ1-5, with 9 bases aligning to TRBD1. V was pared by 2 bases and J by 0 bases, with 5 bases of the junction left unmatched. Germline V gene sequence: CDR1 LNHNV, CDR2 YYDKDF (reference sequence). The CDR3 runs 17 residues. The CDR3 DNA reads as TGTGCCACCAGCAGACGGACAGGGGTTAATAGCAATCAGCCCCAGCATTTT. Amino acids: CATSRRTGVNSNQPQHF.

The chain combines TRBV11-2 with TRBJ1-6; D gene ambiguous. This CDR3 has 15 amino acids. V gave up 5 bases and J gave up 6 bases, with 14 bases separating them. Looked up from germline, CDR1 is SGHAT and CDR2 is FQNNGV. CDR3 amino acids: CASSPHGDGNSPLHF. As DNA, the CDR3 is TGTGCCAGCAGCCCGCACGGGGATGGTAATTCACCCCTCCACTTT.

V and J are TRBV6-5 and TRBJ1-4; the D is unclear. V was cut by 6 bases and J by 5 bases, with 7 bases left in between. Germline lookup yields CDR1 MNHEY and CDR2 SVGAGI. The CDR3 has 12 amino acids. CDR3 protein: CASSRGNEKLFF. The CDR3 bases are TGTGCCAGCAGCAGAGGGAATGAAAAACTGTTTTTT.

The chain uses TRBV7-8 and TRBJ2-7; 8 positions match TRBD1. V gave up 2 bases and J gave up 3 bases; unmatched junction bases: 0. Per germline, CDR1 SGHVS and CDR2 FQNEAQ. This CDR3 has 13 amino acids. This CDR3 reads CASSLTGGYEQYF. Written as DNA, the CDR3 is TGTGCCAGCAGCTTAACAGGGGGCTACGAGCAGTACTTC.

The table lists this clone with a count of one. The V and J genes are TRBV2 and TRBJ1-4; no reliable D call. Between the trimmed V and J ends, which lost 10 bases and 8 bases, there was a span of 11 bases. CDR1 is SNHLY and CDR2 is FYNNEI in the germline V gene. The CDR3 runs 11 residues. This CDR3 reads CATAGGEKLFF. The CDR3 DNA reads as TGTGCCACCGCCGGAGGGGAAAAACTGTTTTTT.

The chain uses TRBV19 and TRBJ1-5; D not certain. V dropped 7 bases and J dropped 1 base, with 14 bases sitting between them. The CDR3 has 15 residues. Looked up from germline, CDR1 is LNHDA and CDR2 is SQIVND (reference sequence). The CDR3 region is CASIPGIESNQPQHF. The DNA of the CDR3 is TGTGCCAGTATTCCGGGGATAGAGAGCAATCAGCCCCAGCATTTT.

The V and J genes are TRBV7-2 and TRBJ2-2, with TRBD1 matching over 7 bases. CDR1 is SGHTA, CDR2 FQGNSA, per germline. CDR3 length: 14 amino acids. V was clipped by 4 bases and J by 4 bases; unmatched bases: 3. The CDR3 DNA follows: TGTGCCAGCAGCTACTACAGGGGCACCGGGGAGCTGTTTTTT. This translates into CASSYYRGTGELFF.

The chain uses TRBV6-6 and TRBJ1-4, with TRBD1 matching over 9 bases. CDR3 length: 15 residues. J lost 8 bases, V lost 5 bases, and 9 bases had no gene match. Germline values: CDR1 MNHNY, CDR2 SVGAGI (reference sequence). The CDR3 is CASSRPRDREEKLFF. The CDR3 DNA follows: TGTGCCAGCAGTCGACCCCGGGACAGGGAAGAAAAACTGTTTTTT.

The chain carries TRBV30 and TRBJ2-3; maybe TRBD2 (6 bases). The CDR3 spans 12 residues. V dropped 4 bases and J dropped 6 bases, with 11 bases sitting between them. Looked up from germline, CDR1 is GTSNPN and CDR2 is SVGIG (reference sequence). The CDR3 reads CAWNGGMDTQYF. CDR3 bases: TGTGCCTGGAATGGGGGGATGGATACGCAGTATTTT.

This sequence joins TRBV4-1 and TRBJ2-5; D is undetermined. The CDR3 is made up of 12 amino acids. Germline-derived CDR1 and CDR2 are MGHRA and YSYEKL. V was trimmed by 0 bases and J by 4 bases, leaving 3 bases between them. The CDR3 DNA follows: TGCGCCAGCAGCCAAGAGCGAGAGACCCAGTACTTC. Amino acids: CASSQERETQYF.

V is TRBV12-5 and J is TRBJ1-2; D is ambiguous. The V gene lost 0 bases and the J gene lost 8 bases, with 4 bases spanning the gap. Germline V gene data show CDR1 as LGHNT and CDR2 as FRNRAP. CDR3 size: 11 residues. CDR3 loop: CASGLVLGYTF. In DNA, the CDR3 is TGTGCTAGTGGTTTGGTACTGGGCTACACCTTC.

The chain couples TRBV19 to TRBJ2-1; D is perhaps TRBD1 (5 bases). Per germline, CDR1 LNHDA and CDR2 SQIVND (reference sequence). Trimming stripped 3 bases from V and 10 bases from J, with 10 bases between. The CDR3 is 12 amino acids. CDR3 in amino acids: CASSIRVGEQFF. CDR3 bases: TGTGCCAGTAGTATCAGGGTAGGAGAGCAGTTCTTC.